These T cell receptor beta chains were read from a single sample in a study of OX40 agonist ivuxolimab in advanced cancers. Profiling relied on immunoSEQ multiplex PCR, and the TCRdb table lists in-frame clones only, not all of them. This sample has some 61,000 clones, with over 60% found just once. The sequenced sample was CD4+ or CD8+ T cells sorted from blood, obtained in a trial of the OX40 agonist ivuxolimab. The receptor set was obtained from an adult with an advanced solid tumor such as melanoma, head and neck, liver or kidney cancer. Each CDR3 is given with its conserved first and last residue. A D gene is named only where the DNA matches it firmly. Size values are once, few and many counts, or a class for expanded clones, and some rows have none.

V	size	J	D	length	CDR3	DNA
TRBV15	.	TRBJ2-1	TRBD2	16	CATSPLGLVLGNEQFF	TGTGCCACCAGCCCTCTCGGACTAGTCTTGGGCAATGAGCAGTTCTTC
TRBV6-6	.	TRBJ2-5	.	13	CASSGSWGETQYF	TGTGCCAGCAGTGGGTCGTGGGGAGAGACCCAGTACTTC
TRBV6-7	once	TRBJ1-1	.	16	CASSEVAPPDGTEAFF	TGTGCCAGCAGTGAAGTAGCTCCCCCGGATGGCACTGAAGCTTTCTTT
TRBV5-1	.	TRBJ2-6	.	15	CASSLVVSGANVLTF	TGCGCCAGCAGCTTGGTGGTTTCGGGGGCCAACGTCCTGACTTTC
TRBV19	.	TRBJ2-5	TRBD2	16	CASSMGGKLYQETQYF	TGTGCCAGTAGTATGGGGGGGAAGTTGTACCAAGAGACCCAGTACTTC
TRBV18	.	TRBJ1-1	.	14	CASSPLSRDTEAFF	TGTGCCAGCTCACCACTATCAAGGGACACTGAAGCTTTCTTT
TRBV7-2	.	TRBJ1-4	.	12	CASSLSREKLFF	TGTGCCAGCAGCTTAAGTCGGGAAAAACTGTTTTTT
TRBV28	.	TRBJ1-2	TRBD1	14	CASSPEGQHYGYTF	TGTGCCAGCAGCCCAGAGGGACAGCACTATGGCTACACCTTC
TRBV5-1	.	TRBJ2-5	TRBD1	14	CASSLEGAGETQYF	TGCGCCAGCAGCTTGGAGGGGGCTGGAGAGACCCAGTACTTC
TRBV6-6	few	TRBJ1-2	.	13	CASSHNENYGYTF	TGTGCCAGCAGCCATAACGAAAACTATGGCTACACCTTC
TRBV10-3	.	TRBJ1-2	TRBD1	13	CAISGTEWSGYTF	TGTGCCATCAGCGGGACAGAATGGTCTGGCTACACCTTC
TRBV10-3	.	TRBJ1-1	TRBD1	17	CAILARTGQGMNTEAFF	TGTGCCATCCTAGCGCGGACAGGGCAGGGGATGAACACTGAAGCTTTCTTT
TRBV5-1	many	TRBJ2-7	.	15	CASSRSDLTFYEQYF	TGCGCCAGCAGCAGATCGGACTTAACGTTCTACGAGCAGTACTTC
TRBV10-1	.	TRBJ1-5	.	13	CASSENGNQPQHF	TGCGCCAGCAGTGAGAACGGCAATCAGCCCCAGCATTTT
TRBV7-3	many	TRBJ1-1	.	15	CASSREGPMNTEAFF	TGTGCCAGCAGCCGAGAAGGGCCGATGAACACTGAAGCTTTCTTT
TRBV19	.	TRBJ2-1	.	16	CASSIDGGTFDNEQFF	TGTGCCAGTAGTATAGATGGGGGGACTTTCGACAATGAGCAGTTCTTC
TRBV30	.	TRBJ2-1	TRBD2	12	CAGGRADNEQFF	TGTGCCGGGGGGAGGGCCGACAATGAGCAGTTCTTC
TRBV5-1	.	TRBJ2-7	.	17	CASSLETTSTGAYEQYF	TGCGCCAGCAGCTTGGAAACGACTAGTACGGGAGCCTACGAGCAGTACTTC
TRBV19	.	TRBJ2-5	.	12	CASSKGRETQYF	TGTGCCAGTAGTAAGGGGAGAGAGACCCAGTACTTC
TRBV30	.	TRBJ1-5	.	14	CAWSRDAGDQPQHF	TGTGCCTGGAGTCGGGATGCAGGGGATCAGCCCCAGCATTTT
TRBV5-1	.	TRBJ2-5	.	13	CASSFQAEETQYF	TGCGCCAGCAGCTTTCAGGCAGAAGAGACCCAGTACTTC
TRBV18	.	TRBJ2-5	TRBD1	15	CASSPRGDREQTQYF	TGTGCCAGCTCACCACGGGGGGACAGGGAACAGACCCAGTACTTC
TRBV7-3	.	TRBJ2-3	TRBD2	16	CASSLDSSGRTDTQYF	TGTGCCAGCAGCTTAGATTCAAGCGGGAGAACAGATACGCAGTATTTT
TRBV2	once	TRBJ2-3	.	15	CASSGEGTSTDTQYF	TGTGCCAGCAGTGGGGAAGGGACTAGCACAGATACGCAGTATTTT
TRBV7-8	.	TRBJ1-2	.	13	CASSLIVGRDYTF	TGTGCCAGCAGCCTAATAGTAGGACGGGACTACACCTTC
TRBV5-5	once	TRBJ2-7	.	13	CASSLQGFYEQYF	TGTGCCAGCAGCCTACAGGGCTTTTACGAGCAGTACTTC
TRBV9	.	TRBJ2-5	.	13	CASTSGGGETQYF	TGTGCCAGCACGTCGGGGGGCGGAGAGACCCAGTACTTC
TRBV7-2	.	TRBJ1-4	.	14	CASSLDWTDEKLFF	TGTGCCAGCAGCTTAGACTGGACAGATGAAAAACTGTTTTTT
TRBV11-2	many	TRBJ2-2	.	14	CASSLQGGTGELFF	TGTGCCAGCAGCTTACAGGGGGGCACCGGGGAGCTGTTTTTT
TRBV11-1	.	TRBJ2-7	.	14	CASSLDGQTYEQYF	TGTGCCAGCAGCTTAGACGGACAGACCTACGAGCAGTACTTC
TRBV6-5	.	TRBJ1-6	.	15	CASNKGYSYNSPLHF	TGTGCCAGCAATAAAGGATACTCCTATAATTCACCCCTCCACTTT
TRBV5-4	.	TRBJ1-3	TRBD1	14	CASSPGQVGNTIYF	TGTGCCAGCAGCCCGGGACAGGTTGGAAACACCATATATTTT
TRBV28	.	TRBJ2-5	.	12	CASSPLQETQYF	TGTGCCAGCAGTCCCCTCCAAGAGACCCAGTACTTC